These 18 T cell receptor beta chains originate from one sample sequenced in a study of OX40 agonist ivuxolimab in advanced cancers. Sequenced by immunoSEQ multiplex PCR; TCRdb stores in-frame clones only, minus some. The profile shows tens of thousands of clones, around 94% of them singletons. Sequenced material: CD4+ or CD8+ T cells sorted from blood, taken in a trial of the OX40 agonist ivuxolimab. Receptor source: an adult with an advanced solid tumor such as melanoma, head and neck, liver or kidney cancer.

The CDR3 DNA sequence: TGCGCCAGCAGCTCGGTCTACCCAGATACGCAGTATTTT. Translated: CASSSVYPDTQYF. The V call is TRBV5-1, the J call TRBJ2-3; no definite D call. The CDR3 extends over 13 amino acids. The V gene's germline CDR1 is SGHRS and CDR2 YFSETQ. The V end lost 3 bases, the J end lost 4 bases, and 9 bases lay between the germline ends.

The chain combines TRBV7-8 with TRBJ2-7, with 7 bases matching TRBD2. Per germline, CDR1 SGHVS and CDR2 FQNEAQ. The CDR3 extends over 20 amino acids. With 1 base clipped from V and 4 bases from J, the junction kept 22 bases outside the gene matches. The CDR3 DNA is TGTGCCAGCAGCTTAGGCGCCCGGACCGAGGAGACTAGCTCTAATTACGAGCAGTACTTC. Residues: CASSLGARTEETSSNYEQYF. Full variable domain (missing parts from reference TRBV7-8 and TRBJ2-7): GAGVSQSPRYKVAKRGQDVALRCDPISGHVSLFWYQQALGQGPEFLTYFQNEAQLDKSGLPSDRFFAERPEGSVSTLKIQRTQQEDSAVYLCASSLGARTEETSSNYEQYFGPGTRLTVT.

The rearrangement links TRBV29-1 to TRBJ2-1, with TRBD2 matching 8 bases. Germline CDR1 reads SQVTM; CDR2 reads ANQGSEA. Germline trimming cut 3 bases from V and 9 bases from J; bases unmatched to any gene: 10. The CDR3 spans 14 residues. The chain's CDR3 is CSVEISGSMAEQFF. The CDR3 nucleotides are TGCAGCGTTGAGATAAGCGGGAGTATGGCTGAGCAGTTCTTC.

The J gene is TRBJ2-6, the V gene TRBV4-3; the D call may be TRBD1 or TRBD2 (5 bases each). Trimming cost V 0 bases and J 0 bases, with 9 bases left between them. Germline V CDR1 and CDR2: LGHNA, YSLEER. The CDR3 spans 17 residues. CDR3 in amino acids: CASSQDEGISGANVLTF. CDR3 nucleotide sequence: TGCGCCAGCAGCCAAGATGAGGGGATCTCTGGGGCCAACGTCCTGACTTTC.

The chain recombines TRBV28 with TRBJ2-3, with D perhaps matching TRBD1 (5 bases). Germline assignment: CDR1 MDHEN and CDR2 SYDVKM. The V end was cut by 7 bases, the J end by 0 bases, with 11 bases between. The CDR3 sequence is 14 residues long. CDR3 sequence reads: CASKGRASTDTQYF. Here the CDR3 DNA reads TGTGCCAGCAAGGGCAGGGCGAGCACAGATACGCAGTATTTT.

V gene TRBV7-2 combines with J gene TRBJ2-7, with 9 bases lining up with TRBD2. Trimming cost V 1 base and J 3 bases; bases outside gene matches: 1. Germline V gives CDR1 SGHTA, CDR2 FQGNSA. This CDR3 is built from 14 residues. The DNA of the CDR3 is TGTGCCAGCAGCTTAGGACTAGCGGTCTACGAGCAGTACTTC. Its protein is CASSLGLAVYEQYF.

The chain couples TRBV7-9 to TRBJ2-1, with 12 bases aligning to TRBD2. The V gene end was trimmed by 4 bases and the J gene end by 7 bases; junction bases not matched to a gene: 8. This CDR3 spans 16 amino acids. Germline V lookup: CDR1 SEHNR, CDR2 FQNEAQ (reference sequence). The CDR3 spells CASSSILAGGGNEQFF. For the CDR3, the DNA is TGTGCCAGCAGCTCCATACTAGCGGGAGGCGGTAATGAGCAGTTCTTC.

The chain recombines TRBV4-1 with TRBJ2-1; a weak D match, TRBD1 (5 bases). The CDR3 has 15 amino acids. V lost 0 bases, J lost 6 bases, and 12 bases lay in between. Germline V gives CDR1 MGHRA, CDR2 YSYEKL. CDR3 sequence: CASSQDIRVPNEQFF. CDR3 bases: TGCGCCAGCAGCCAAGATATCAGGGTGCCCAATGAGCAGTTCTTC.

This clone was picked up one time. An end of the junction does not agree with germline; a read error may underlie this. V is TRBV7-6 and J is TRBJ2-1; 12 bases are shared with TRBD2. Germline assignment: CDR1 SGHVS and CDR2 FNYEAQ. CDR3 length: 15 amino acids. The CDR3 region has the DNA TGTGCCAGCAGCCTAGCGGGAGGGCCTGGTGGTGAGCAGTTCTTC. Encoded protein: CASSLAGGPGGEQFF.

The rearrangement joins TRBV4-1 to TRBJ2-5; 7 nucleotides align to TRBD2. The germline CDR1 and CDR2 sequences are MGHRA and YSYEKL. After removal of 0 bases from V and 3 bases from J, the junction contained 1 base not matched to a gene. The CDR3 is 14 residues long. CDR3 amino acids: CASSQDRGEETQYF. The CDR3 bases are TGCGCCAGCAGCCAAGATCGGGGGGAAGAGACCCAGTACTTC.

This rearrangement joins TRBV14 to TRBJ2-1; D not certain. Looked up from germline, CDR1 is SGHDN and CDR2 is FVKESK. V shed 3 bases and J shed 8 bases, with 11 bases lying between them. This CDR3 has 13 amino acids. The CDR3 nucleotides read TGTGCCAGCAGCCAGCTAATTGGCGATGAGCAGTTCTTC. It is translated as CASSQLIGDEQFF.

The chain has TRBV7-9 and TRBJ2-7; a weak D match, TRBD2 (6 bases). This CDR3 spans 14 amino acids. Trimming took off 4 bases at V and 3 bases at J, with 13 bases between the two ends. Looked up from germline, CDR1 is SEHNR and CDR2 is FQNEAQ (reference sequence). This CDR3 reads CASSSREVLYEQYF. As DNA, the CDR3 is TGTGCCAGCAGCTCCAGGGAGGTTCTCTACGAGCAGTACTTC.

The J gene is TRBJ2-5, the V gene TRBV7-9; D is unclear. Germline V lookup: CDR1 SEHNR, CDR2 FQNEAQ (reference sequence). Trimming shortened V by 6 bases and J by 2 bases, and 7 bases separated the two germline ends. This CDR3 is built from 12 residues. The CDR3 sequence is CASRSLQETQYF. The CDR3 bases are TGTGCCAGCAGGTCTCTTCAAGAGACCCAGTACTTC.

This sequence joins TRBV5-7 and TRBJ1-2; maybe TRBD1 (5 bases). TRBV5-7 is labeled an ORF, and its function is uncertain. Trimming pared 1 base from V and 2 bases from J, leaving 18 bases between. The CDR3 runs 17 residues. CDR3 residues: CASSLPNLRGTNYGYTF. The CDR3, as DNA: TGTGCCAGCAGCTTGCCGAACCTAAGGGGCACGAACTATGGCTACACCTTC.

This chain uses TRBV15 with TRBJ2-7, with D possibly TRBD2 on 5 matching bases. CDR3 length: 13 amino acids. Trimming removed 5 bases from V and 4 bases from J, with 12 bases in between. Germline V lookup: CDR1 LNHNV, CDR2 YYDKDF (reference sequence). The CDR3 region is CATSPVGDYEQYF. In DNA, the CDR3 is TGTGCCACCAGCCCCGTCGGGGATTACGAGCAGTACTTC. Supplemented by reference TRBV15 and TRBJ2-7, the full variable domain reads DAMVIQNPRYQVTQFGKPVTLSCSQTLNHNVMYWYQQKSSQAPKLLFHYYDKDFNNEADTPDNFQSRRPNTSFCFLDIRSPGLGDTAMYLCATSPVGDYEQYFGPGTRLTVT.

The chain has TRBV14 and TRBJ1-1; D is unresolved. This CDR3 contains 13 residues. Trimming left V 1 base short and J 4 bases short, with 7 bases between. CDR1 and CDR2 (germline): SGHDN, FVKESK. The CDR3 DNA reads TGTGCCAGCAGCCAAGTAGTGGGCACTGAAGCTTTCTTT. This gives the protein CASSQVVGTEAFF.

The V gene is TRBV2, the J gene TRBJ2-1, with D unresolved. Germline V gene data show CDR1 as SNHLY and CDR2 as FYNNEI. V lost 10 bases and J 2 bases, leaving 15 bases between the germline ends. The CDR3 totals 14 residues. The CDR3 DNA sequence: TGTGCCAACCGGCACTCCTTCCCCTACAATGAGCAGTTCTTC. This sequence encodes CANRHSFPYNEQFF.

The chain combines TRBV7-9 with TRBJ2-5; perhaps D is TRBD1 or TRBD2 (5 bases each). Trimming removed 4 bases from V and 2 bases from J, with 14 bases in between. Per germline, CDR1 SEHNR and CDR2 FQNEAQ (reference sequence). The CDR3 is 15 amino acids. CDR3 region: CASSSGPRVQETQYF. CDR3 DNA sequence: TGTGCCAGCAGCTCGGGACCCAGGGTGCAAGAGACCCAGTACTTC.